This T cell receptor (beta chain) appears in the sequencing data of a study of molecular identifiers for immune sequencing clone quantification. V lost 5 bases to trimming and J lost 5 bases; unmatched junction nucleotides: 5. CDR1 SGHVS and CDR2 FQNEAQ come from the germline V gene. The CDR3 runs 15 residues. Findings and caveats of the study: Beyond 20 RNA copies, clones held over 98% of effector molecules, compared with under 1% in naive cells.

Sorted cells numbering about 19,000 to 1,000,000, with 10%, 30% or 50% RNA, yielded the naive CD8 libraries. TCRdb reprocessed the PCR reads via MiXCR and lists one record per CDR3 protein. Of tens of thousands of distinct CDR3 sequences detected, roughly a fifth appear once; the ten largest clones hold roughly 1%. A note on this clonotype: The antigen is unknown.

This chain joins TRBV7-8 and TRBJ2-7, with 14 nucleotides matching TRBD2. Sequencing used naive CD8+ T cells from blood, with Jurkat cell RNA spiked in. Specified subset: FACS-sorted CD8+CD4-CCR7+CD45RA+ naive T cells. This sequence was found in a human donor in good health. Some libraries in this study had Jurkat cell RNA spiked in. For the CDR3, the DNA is TGTGCCAGCAGCGAGTCGGGACTAGCGGGGGACGAGCAGTACTTC. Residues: CASSESGLAGDEQYF.